This T cell receptor beta chain was captured by sequencing in a study of OX40 agonist ivuxolimab in advanced cancers. Measured with immunoSEQ multiplex PCR; TCRdb has only the in-frame clones, and not every one. The data contain 65,000 to 80,000 clones, roughly 83% of them singletons. Deletions cut 1 base from V and 0 bases from J, with 7 bases between. CDR3 size: 15 residues. Germline V gene lookup returns CDR1 LGHNA and CDR2 YNFKEQ. The rearrangement links TRBV4-2 to TRBJ1-5; the D gene is possibly TRBD1 (6 bases). The sequence was collected from an adult with an advanced solid tumor such as melanoma, head and neck, liver or kidney cancer. Sample: CD4+ or CD8+ T cells sorted from blood, taken in a trial of the OX40 agonist ivuxolimab. CDR3 sequence: CASSQGQDSNQPQHF. CDR3 nucleotides: TGTGCCAGCAGCCAAGGACAGGATAGCAATCAGCCCCAGCATTTT.